The rows below give T cell receptor beta chains drawn from one sample of a study of cytomegalovirus exposure and HLA in healthy donors. The method was immunoSEQ multiplex PCR; TCRdb's version includes in-frame clones alone and lacks a portion of them. The repertoire holds 110,000 to 150,000 clones, with over 65% as singletons. Input material: PBMCs. Every receptor here comes from a man between 18 and 29 years old in good health and CMV-seropositive. CDR3s include the opening cysteine and the closing phenylalanine or tryptophan. Each record gives: clone size, D gene, V gene, J gene, CDR3 protein, CDR3 DNA. A D gene is named only where the DNA matches it firmly. Clone size appears in some rows only: once, few, many, or a class for an expanded clone.

.	TRBD1	TRBV19	TRBJ2-3	CASSADRVLPTDTQYF	TGTGCCAGTTCCGCGGACAGGGTGCTCCCCACAGATACGCAGTATTTT
.	.	TRBV19	TRBJ1-1	CASSIDTLSTEAFF	TGTGCCAGTAGTATAGACACACTATCCACTGAAGCTTTCTTT
.	.	TRBV6-5	TRBJ1-1	CASSLDPGDTEAFF	TGTGCCAGCAGTCTAGACCCAGGGGACACTGAAGCTTTCTTT
.	.	TRBV27	TRBJ2-3	CASSFEEVSTDTQYF	TGTGCCAGCAGTTTTGAGGAGGTCAGCACAGATACGCAGTATTTT
.	TRBD1	TRBV7-9	TRBJ2-1	CASSQYTGTGFNNEQFF	TGTGCCAGCAGCCAATATACCGGGACAGGGTTTAACAATGAGCAGTTCTTC
.	.	TRBV18	TRBJ2-7	CASSPKSASAAGSYEQYF	TGTGCCAGCTCACCAAAATCCGCAAGTGCCGCGGGCTCCTACGAGCAGTACTTC
.	.	TRBV7-2	TRBJ2-7	CASSSSQGPYEQYF	TGTGCCAGCAGCTCGAGTCAGGGTCCCTACGAGCAGTACTTC
once	TRBD1	TRBV15	TRBJ1-4	CATSRGGQGNEKLFF	TGTGCCACCAGCAGAGGGGGACAGGGTAATGAAAAACTGTTTTTT
.	TRBD2	TRBV6-4	TRBJ2-3	CASSEMGSGGTDTQYF	TGTGCCAGCAGTGAAATGGGTAGCGGGGGTACAGATACGCAGTATTTT
once	.	TRBV19	TRBJ1-5	CASSIQGGRQPQHF	TGTGCCAGTAGTATACAGGGAGGGCGACAGCCCCAGCATTTT
.	.	TRBV18	TRBJ1-6	CASSRLGDDNSPLHF	TGTGCCAGCTCCCGACTAGGGGACGATAATTCACCCCTCCACTTT
.	.	TRBV6-4	TRBJ1-2	CASSPRAGANYGYTF	TGTGCCAGCAGTCCGAGGGCGGGAGCTAACTATGGCTACACCTTC
.	TRBD2	TRBV11-3	TRBJ2-7	CASSPTSGGPVKQYF	TGTGCCAGCAGCCCTACTAGCGGAGGGCCGGTGAAGCAGTACTTC
.	TRBD2	TRBV18	TRBJ2-7	CASSPAGLAGTEQYF	TGTGCCAGCTCACCAGCGGGACTAGCGGGAACCGAGCAGTACTTC
.	.	TRBV5-4	TRBJ2-1	CASSLWGSAYNEQFF	TGTGCCAGCAGCTTATGGGGCTCCGCCTACAATGAGCAGTTCTTC
few	TRBD1	TRBV5-1	TRBJ2-5	CASSSDRVGPTSETQYF	TGCGCCAGCAGTTCGGACAGGGTCGGACCAACATCAGAGACCCAGTACTTC
.	.	TRBV11-2	TRBJ2-2	CASSSAGELFF	TGTGCCAGCAGTTCGGCCGGGGAGCTGTTTTTT
.	TRBD2	TRBV4-2	TRBJ2-7	CASSREGRAGPYEQYF	TGTGCCAGCAGCCGGGAGGGCCGAGCGGGACCTTACGAGCAGTACTTC
many	.	TRBV19	TRBJ1-4	CASSRQGLNEKLFF	TGTGCCAGTAGTCGGCAGGGACTTAATGAAAAACTGTTTTTT
.	.	TRBV18	TRBJ1-1	CASSPSQGGTEAFF	TGTGCCAGCTCACCTTCACAAGGAGGCACCGAAGCTTTCTTT
.	.	TRBV6-4	TRBJ2-3	CASSAQSTDTQYF	TGTGCCAGCAGTGCTCAGAGCACAGATACGCAGTATTTT
.	TRBD2	TRBV27	TRBJ2-7	CASSLGTSGGAYEQYF	TGTGCCAGCAGTTTAGGGACTAGCGGGGGGGCGTACGAGCAGTACTTC
.	.	TRBV10-2	TRBJ2-1	CATLRGYNEQFF	TGCGCCACTTTAAGGGGGTACAATGAGCAGTTCTTC
.	TRBD1	TRBV7-2	TRBJ2-3	CASSLASGQADTQYF	TGTGCCAGCAGCTTAGCGAGCGGACAGGCAGATACGCAGTATTTT
.	.	TRBV28	TRBJ1-5	CASTMVGNRVSNQPQHF	TGTGCCAGCACCATGGTCGGGAACAGGGTGAGCAATCAGCCCCAGCATTTT
.	TRBD1	TRBV6-5	TRBJ1-6	CASSYSGTGGSPLHF	TGTGCCAGCAGTTACTCGGGGACAGGGGGTTCACCCCTCCACTTT
.	TRBD1	TRBV28	TRBJ1-2	CASSLWGTGTDYGYTF	TGTGCCAGCAGTTTGTGGGGTACCGGGACAGACTATGGCTACACCTTC